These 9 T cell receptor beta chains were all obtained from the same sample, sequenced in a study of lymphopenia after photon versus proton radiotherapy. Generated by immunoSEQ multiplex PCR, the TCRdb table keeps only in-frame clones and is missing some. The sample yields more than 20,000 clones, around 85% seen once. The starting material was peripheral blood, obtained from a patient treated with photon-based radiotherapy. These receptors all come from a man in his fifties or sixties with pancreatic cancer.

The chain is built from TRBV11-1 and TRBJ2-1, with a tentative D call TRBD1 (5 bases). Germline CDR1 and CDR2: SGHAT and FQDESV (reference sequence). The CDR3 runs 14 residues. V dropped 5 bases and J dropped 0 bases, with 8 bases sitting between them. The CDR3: CASSPRVSYNEQFF. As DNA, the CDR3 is TGTGCCAGCAGCCCCAGGGTCTCCTACAATGAGCAGTTCTTC.

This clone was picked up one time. The CDR3 coding sequence is TGTGCCAGCTCACCATTTCCGGGACAGACGGCCTACGAGCAGTACTTC. This codes for CASSPFPGQTAYEQYF. This sequence joins TRBV18 and TRBJ2-7, with TRBD1 matching over 7 bases. Trimming cost V 2 bases and J 2 bases; bases outside gene matches: 9. Germline CDR1 KGHSH, CDR2 LQKENI. The CDR3 spans 16 residues.

The CDR3: CASSPIGGGAEDGEQFF. CDR3 nucleotide sequence: TGTGCCAGCAGCCCAATTGGCGGGGGGGCCGAGGATGGTGAGCAGTTCTTC. This sequence joins TRBV7-3 and TRBJ2-1, with 9 nucleotides matching TRBD2. CDR3 size: 17 residues. Germline V CDR1 and CDR2: SGHTA, FQGTGA. V lost 5 bases and J lost 9; bases outside the gene matches: 17.

CDR3 in DNA: TGTGCCAGCAGCGTAGGGCGGGTCCTCACCGGGGAGCTGTTTTTT. It specifies CASSVGRVLTGELFF. V and J are TRBV9 and TRBJ2-2, with D possibly matching TRBD2 (5 bases). Germline values: CDR1 SGDLS, CDR2 YYNGEE. CDR3 length: 15 amino acids. V lost 0 bases and J 4 bases, leaving 10 bases between the germline ends.

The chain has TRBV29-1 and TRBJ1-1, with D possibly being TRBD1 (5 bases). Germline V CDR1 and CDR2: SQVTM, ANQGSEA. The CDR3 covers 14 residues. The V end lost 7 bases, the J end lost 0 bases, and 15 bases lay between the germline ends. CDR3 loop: CSATGGAVNTEAFF. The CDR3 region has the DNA TGCAGCGCCACGGGAGGGGCTGTGAACACTGAAGCTTTCTTT.

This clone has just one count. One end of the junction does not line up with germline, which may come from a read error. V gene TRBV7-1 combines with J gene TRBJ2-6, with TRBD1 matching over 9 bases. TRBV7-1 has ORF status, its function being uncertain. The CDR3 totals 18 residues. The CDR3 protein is CASRDRESSTSGANVLTF. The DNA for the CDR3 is TGCGCCAGCAGGGACAGGGAGAGCTCTACCTCTGGGGCCAACGTCCTGACTTTC.

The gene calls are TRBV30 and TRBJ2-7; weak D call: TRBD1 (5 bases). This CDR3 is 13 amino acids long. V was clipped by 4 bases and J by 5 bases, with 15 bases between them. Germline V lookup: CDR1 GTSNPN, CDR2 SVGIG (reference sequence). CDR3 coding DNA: TGTGCCTGGACAAACCAGGGAATCCACGAGCAGTACTTC. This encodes CAWTNQGIHEQYF.

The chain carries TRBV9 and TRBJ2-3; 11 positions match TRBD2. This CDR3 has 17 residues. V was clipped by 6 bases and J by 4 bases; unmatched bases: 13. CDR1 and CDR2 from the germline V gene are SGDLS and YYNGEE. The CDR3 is CASTLGVSGGASDTQYF. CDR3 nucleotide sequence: TGTGCCAGCACCCTAGGAGTTAGCGGGGGGGCCTCAGATACGCAGTATTTT.

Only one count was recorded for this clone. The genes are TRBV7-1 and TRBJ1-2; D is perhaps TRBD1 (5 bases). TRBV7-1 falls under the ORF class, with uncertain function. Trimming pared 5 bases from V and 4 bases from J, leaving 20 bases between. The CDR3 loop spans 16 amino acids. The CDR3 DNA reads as TGTGCCAGCAGCCAAGTCAGGGAAGCTACTCGCTATGGCTACACCTTC. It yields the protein CASSQVREATRYGYTF.